This paragraph covers one TCR beta chain sequence. This clonotype has a single count. The antigen it binds to is not known. No base qualities exist here, and no much larger clone lies one base off it. The protocol used for the library was 5' RACE. Sequencing used an Illumina HiSeq 2500. A second PCR of 7 to 11 cycles was performed with a sample-barcoded 5' primer and a J-beta primer mix. A template-switch 5' adaptor carrying 12 random nucleotides introduced a unique molecular identifier onto each TCR beta cDNA molecule. Each sample yielded at least 2.5 million CDR3-containing paired-end reads. First-strand cDNA was synthesized from all RNA with the Mint cDNA synthesis kit, primed by a TRBC-specific oligonucleotide. Following uracil-DNA glycosylase treatment, all cDNA underwent a first 18-cycle PCR with the universal primers M1SS and BC2_uni_R. In the original analysis: For normalization, 1 million high-quality reads, each with a distinct molecular identifier, were randomly selected from each sample. Reads with shared molecular identifiers were discarded instead of being binned into consensus sequences. MiTCR, run with a Q25 quality threshold and the strictest error-elimination algorithm, handled CDR3 identification, clonotype clustering and error correction. Lower-bound total TCR beta diversity was estimated with a nonparametric unseen species model using Euler transformation. TCRdb redid the processing of the public reads, applying fastp at Q25 and MiXCR, and retained in-frame beta chains. Rows matching on CDR3 protein sequence are summarized as one entry with the most common DNA and genes. The V and J calls come from TCRdb's annotation, not from the publication. The sample table contains 550,000 to 600,000 distinct CDR3 sequences; only one count was recorded for 25% to 30% of them. About 18% of the sample goes to the ten largest clones.

This specimen belongs to a study of blood T cells in healthy people across ages (dated by TCRdb to between 2015 and 2016). About the investigation overall: In model experiments, template switching captured roughly one uniquely barcoded TCR beta cDNA molecule for every two T cells. Age-related changes in TCR beta repertoire diversity were measured in the study by deep sequencing normalized with unique cDNA molecular identifiers. The donors were divided into four age groups: young (average around 15 years), middle-aged (roughly 40), aged (62) and long-lived (roughly 88). To avoid experimental bias, donors of different ages were randomly spread across the sequencing lanes. Using the same blood draw, the study looked at two additional independent replicas of 1 million unique cDNA reads for two donors, one aged 18 to 30 and the other aged 80 or older.

The CDR3 covers 14 residues, taking in both the cysteine and the phenylalanine. The DNA shown is the 42-base CDR3, in frame from base 1. General conclusions and limits of the study: Observed TCR beta diversity per million T cells fell roughly linearly with age, and a significant reduction was already apparent by age about 36. The long-lived group showed more naive CD4+ T cells, fewer expanded clones and increased TCR diversity than the aged group, suggesting age selection. Estimates of total diversity from one million sequenced T cells were regarded as lower bounds and underestimates. Because the CMV infection status of the donors was unknown, age-related changes in expanded clonotypes may potentially have been confounded. Observed TCR beta diversity correlated strongly with the percentage of naive T cells measured by flow cytometry. Conclusive comparison of naive and antigen-experienced compartments was prevented by the profiling of bulk unsorted PBMCs.

Donors were a few dozen systemically healthy Caucasian individuals from Russia aged roughly 6 to 90 years. Around 9.9 milliliters of peripheral blood were collected from each donor into EDTA-treated Vacutainer tubes. Ficoll-Paque density-gradient centrifugation was used to isolate PBMCs, with at least 6.5 million obtained per sample. Total RNA, at least 5.5 micrograms per sample, was extracted from PBMCs with Trizol reagent. The percentages of naive CD45RAhigh/CD27high T cells were determined by flow cytometry on a PBMC aliquot from every donor. This TCR derives from a woman between 65 and 79 years old in good health. This sequence uses TRBV21-1 and TRBJ2-7. TRBV21-1 constitutes a pseudogene. Sequencing was carried out using blood. The DNA reads as follows: TGTGCCAGCAGCAATGACGAGGATTTCTACGAGCAGTACTTC. The encoded protein is CASSNDEDFYEQYF.